These 9 T cell receptor beta chains were sequenced from one sample in a study of cytomegalovirus exposure and HLA in healthy donors (dated by TCRdb to the late 2010s). The library relied on the immunoSEQ multiplex PCR assay. A mixture of 60 forward primers for TCR Vbeta segments and 13 reverse primers for TCR Jbeta segments was used in the multiplex PCR. TCRdb carries this immuneACCESS record with in-frame sequences only. Its versions omit some clonotypes, under half of them owing to an unresolved V gene in the studies checked, with the rest unexplained. Recorded for this sample are some 200,000 clones; approximately 88% of them occurred a single time. The ten most abundant clones make up roughly 0.7% of the sample. The specimen sequenced was PBMCs. The source of these receptors is a boy aged 2-15 years in good health and CMV-seronegative.

This clone was detected once. The chain is built from TRBV6-4 and TRBJ2-2; no clear D. V lost 4 bases and J lost 6, with 9 bases in between. CDR1 and CDR2 from the germline V gene are MRHNA and SNTAGT. The CDR3 loop spans 13 amino acids. Written as DNA, the CDR3 is TGTGCCAGCAGTGCCACCCGGTCCGGGGAGCTGTTTTTT. This codes for CASSATRSGELFF.

This clone was seen more than once but under ten times. The chain uses TRBV13 and TRBJ2-7; unclear D gene. Germline CDR1 and CDR2: PRHDT and FYEKMQ (reference sequence). Trimming removed 1 base at V and 2 bases at J, with 6 bases between. CDR3 size: 13 residues. In DNA, the CDR3 is TGTGCCAGCAGCTTAGCACTGGCCTACGAGCAGTACTTC. Encoded protein: CASSLALAYEQYF.

The chain links TRBV4-2 to TRBJ1-5, with 7 bases identical to TRBD1. The germline CDR1 and CDR2 sequences are LGHNA and YNFKEQ. The CDR3 is 15 residues long. The V and J ends lost 0 bases and 6 bases, in that order; junction bases with no gene match: 5. The CDR3, as DNA: TGTGCCAGCAGCCAAGAGGTAGGGGGCATTCAGCCCCAGCATTTT. It translates to CASSQEVGGIQPQHF.

The chain links TRBV5-1 to TRBJ2-7; a weak D match, TRBD2 (6 bases). Trimming left V 2 bases short and J 6 bases short, with 18 bases between. From germline, CDR1 is SGHRS and CDR2 YFSETQ. CDR3 size: 15 residues. The CDR3 DNA follows: TGCGCCAGCAGCTTTAGGGGAACGGGAGTCTTCGAGCAGTACTTC. It is translated as CASSFRGTGVFEQYF. Full variable domain (outside the CDR3, taken from reference TRBV5-1 and TRBJ2-7): KAGVTQTPRYLIKTRGQQVTLSCSPISGHRSVSWYQQTPGQGLQFLFEYFSETQRNKGNFPGRFSGRQFSNSRSEMNVSTLELGDSALYLCASSFRGTGVFEQYFGPGTRLTVT.

V is TRBV5-1 and J is TRBJ2-5, with D maybe TRBD1 (6 bases). The CDR3 totals 15 residues. Germline V gene lookup returns CDR1 SGHRS and CDR2 YFSETQ. V lost 4 bases, J lost 2 bases, and 15 bases lay in between. The CDR3 nucleotides are TGCGCCAGCAGCCACCTTGGGGGCCCACAAGAGACCCAGTACTTC. Its translation: CASSHLGGPQETQYF.

The V and J genes are TRBV5-4 and TRBJ2-2, with TRBD1 matching 11 bases. The CDR3 length is 15 residues. Per germline, CDR1 SGHNT and CDR2 YYREEE (reference sequence). Germline trimming cut 3 bases from V and 7 bases from J; bases unmatched to any gene: 5. The CDR3 region is CASSSGTGGSGELFF. For the CDR3, the DNA is TGTGCCAGCAGCTCCGGGACAGGGGGTAGCGGGGAGCTGTTTTTT.

The V gene is TRBV4-2, the J gene TRBJ1-1, with 10 positions matching TRBD1. Per germline, CDR1 LGHNA and CDR2 YNFKEQ. The CDR3 is made up of 15 amino acids. J gave up 6 bases and V 4 bases, and 8 bases lay outside the gene matches. CDR3 in DNA: TGTGCCAGCAGCCGCCCGGGACAGGGGAGCCCTGAAGCTTTCTTT. Translated: CASSRPGQGSPEAFF.

This chain joins TRBV6-5 and TRBJ2-7, with TRBD1 matching 8 bases. Per the germline V gene, CDR1 is MNHEY and CDR2 is SVGAGI. V shed 5 bases, J shed 6 bases, and the junction held 12 bases outside the gene matches. CDR3 size: 15 residues. The chain's CDR3 is CASSPPGGGSSEQYF. In nucleotides, the CDR3 is TGTGCCAGCAGTCCCCCAGGGGGCGGTAGTTCCGAGCAGTACTTC.

The chain is built from TRBV14 and TRBJ1-4; 9 positions agree with TRBD1. The CDR3 spans 16 residues. Trimming removed 4 bases from V and 4 bases from J; junction bases left unmatched: 7. Germline loops: CDR1 SGHDN, CDR2 FVKESK. CDR3 protein: CASSRPGQGYNEKLFF. CDR3 nucleotides: TGTGCCAGCAGCCGCCCCGGACAGGGGTATAATGAAAAACTGTTTTTT.